This T cell receptor (beta chain) was documented in a study of read filtering for tumor transcriptome and immune sequencing. This clonotype appeared a few times. What it binds is unknown. Bone marrow was sampled from every patient at the time of active disease. Molecular barcoded adaptors covering alpha/delta and beta/gamma chains were used on about 390 ng RNA. TCRdb reprocessed the reads with MiXCR, giving one entry per CDR3 protein. The sample has 42,000 or so distinct CDR3 sequences, 13% seen once; the top ten hold 25% to 35%. This CDR3 has 14 residues. Germline values: CDR1 SGHRS, CDR2 YFSETQ. Trimming at V came to 4 bases and at J to 3 bases, leaving 3 bases not matched to a gene. Study observations and caveats: Sorted CD138-negative bone marrow cells were not purified T cells.

The source is a donor at least 40 years old with multiple myeloma. The sample consisted of a population of CD138-negative cells sorted from bone marrow. The chain is built from TRBV5-1 and TRBJ2-3; 9 bases agree with TRBD1. This CDR3 is CASSLQGATDTQYF. CDR3 DNA: TGCGCCAGCAGCCTACAGGGGGCGACAGATACGCAGTATTTT.